This T cell receptor (beta chain) appears in the sequencing data of a study of response to subunit inactivated influenza vaccine. TCRdb passed the RT-PCR reads through MiXCR, listing each CDR3 protein once. Among approximately 500,000 distinct CDR3 sequences listed, 13% to 15% were seen once. This CDR3 spans 18 amino acids. This clonotype was counted a few times. The TCR comes from a man aged 50-59 years who received an inactivated influenza vaccine. The chain has TRBV12-2 and TRBJ1-3. TRBV12-2 is a pseudogene segment. This material consisted of PBMCs from blood, taken roughly 12 days after vaccination. The CDR3 is CASRPKMDSSLSGNTIYF. CDR3 nucleotides: TGTGCAAGTCGCCCAAAGATGGATAGTTCTCTCTCTGGAAACACCATATATTTT.